The 4 T cell receptor beta chains reported below all come from one sample, sequenced in a study of T cell responses to AZD1222 COVID-19 vaccine. The assay was immunoSEQ multiplex PCR, and TCRdb's table has in-frame clones only and misses some. Of 150,000 to 200,000 clones in the sample, roughly 87% are singletons; the top ten hold 2.6%. The material sequenced was peripheral blood, taken on day 0 of AZD1222 vaccination. These receptors were collected from an adult in good health.

V usage is TRBV5-1 and J usage is TRBJ2-2, with D uncertain. The CDR3 runs to 14 residues. V lost 1 base and J lost 0, with 4 bases in between. Germline V gene data show CDR1 as SGHRS and CDR2 as YFSETQ. The CDR3 DNA is TGCGCCAGCAGCTTGACTTCGAACACCGGGGAGCTGTTTTTT. Translated: CASSLTSNTGELFF.

The CDR3 protein is CSVQADTTQPQHF. DNA for the CDR3: TGCAGCGTCCAGGCCGACACAACGCAGCCCCAGCATTTT. This chain uses TRBV29-1 with TRBJ1-5; no firm D call. The ends were cut back, 6 bases at V and 7 bases at J, with 16 bases in the middle. Germline-derived CDR1 and CDR2 are SQVTM and ANQGSEA. There are 13 residues in the CDR3.

J is TRBJ1-1 and V is TRBV6-2 or TRBV6-3, with D hard to call. Germline V gene data show CDR1 as MNHEY and CDR2 as SVGEGT. This CDR3 has 14 amino acids. With 3 bases removed from V and 3 bases from J, the gap between germline ends came to 11 bases. The CDR3 DNA sequence: TGTGCCAGCAGTTATGAGTATAGGGACACTGAAGCTTTCTTT. Amino acids: CASSYEYRDTEAFF.

This rearrangement joins TRBV28 to TRBJ2-2, with D possibly matching TRBD2 (6 bases). Trimming left V 2 bases short and J 4 bases short, with 11 bases between. The CDR3 contains 15 residues. Germline V gives CDR1 MDHEN, CDR2 SYDVKM. CDR3 DNA sequence: TGTGCCAGCAGTTTAATGCTGGGGGGCACCGGGGAGCTGTTTTTT. Translation gives CASSLMLGGTGELFF.